This T cell receptor (beta chain) was observed in a study of CXCR3-negative and CXCR3-positive naive CD8 T cells. Per germline, CDR1 DFQATT and CDR2 SNEGSKA (reference sequence). The CDR3 length is 17 residues. The study made its TRB cDNA libraries by 5' RACE, adding UMI labels. From its re-call of the 5' RACE reads, TCRdb lists each CDR3 protein once, without DNA. Its table lists about 130,000 distinct CDR3 sequences. Sequenced sample: naive CXCR3- CD8+ T cells from blood. The subset denotes: CD45RO-CCR7+CD27+CD95- naive CD8+ T cells lacking CXCR3 (TNR3-). The origin of this receptor is a human donor in good health. Some clones in this sample may be carry-over from other donors' samples. The chain uses TRBV20-1 and TRBJ2-3; TCRdb selects TRBD2, and the lack of DNA leaves this call unchecked. This CDR3 is CSARELVAGEYTDTQYF.